Listed here are 26 T cell receptor beta chains from one sample, sequenced in a study of blood T cell repertoires in COVID-19. Data came from immunoSEQ multiplex PCR; TCRdb stores just in-frame clones and leaves some out. The repertoire consists of fewer than 250,000 clones, with under 90% occurring once and the leading ten covering over 9.5%. Material for sequencing was peripheral blood. Receptor source: a woman of 80 years or more with COVID-19, enrolled during active disease.

The V and J genes are TRBV3-1 (or the pseudogene TRBV3-2) and TRBJ1-2, with 8 bases identical to TRBD1. J lost 5 bases, V lost 3 bases, and 14 bases had no gene match. Germline V gene lookup returns CDR1 LGHDT and CDR2 YNNKEL (reference sequence). The CDR3 extends over 17 amino acids. The CDR3 loop reads CASSHGGTGSGIYGYTF. For the CDR3, the DNA is TGTGCCAGCAGCCATGGGGGGACAGGCTCGGGGATATATGGCTACACCTTC.

The chain uses TRBV27 and TRBJ2-1, with 8 bases matching TRBD2. Per germline, CDR1 MNHEY and CDR2 SMNVEV (reference sequence). This CDR3 is built from 15 residues. Trimming took 5 bases from V and 2 from J; bases not matched to a gene: 5. CDR3 bases: TGTGCCAGCAGTCCCGAGCGGGGGCCCTACAATGAGCAGTTCTTC. The encoded protein is CASSPERGPYNEQFF.

The chain links TRBV3-1 (or the pseudogene TRBV3-2) to TRBJ2-1; D possibly corresponds to TRBD1 (6 bases). The CDR3 consists of 13 residues. Germline V CDR1 and CDR2: LGHDT, YNNKEL (reference sequence). Trimming shortened V by 5 bases and J by 9 bases, and 14 bases separated the two germline ends. The CDR3 sequence is CASSRGTDGEQFF. The CDR3 DNA is TGTGCCAGCAGCAGGGGGACCGACGGTGAGCAGTTCTTC.

This sequence joins TRBV9 and TRBJ1-3; D ambiguous. Germline CDR1 is SGDLS and CDR2 is YYNGEE. V lost 0 bases, J lost 2 bases, and 12 bases lay in between. The CDR3 has 16 amino acids. CDR3 sequence reads: CASSVDAGNAGNTIYF. As DNA, the CDR3 is TGTGCCAGCAGCGTAGACGCGGGGAATGCTGGAAACACCATATATTTT.

The chain combines TRBV30 with TRBJ2-7; weak D call: TRBD1 (5 bases). CDR3 length equals 12 residues. Germline lookup yields CDR1 GTSNPN and CDR2 SVGIG (reference sequence). Trimming took off 4 bases at V and 5 bases at J, with 12 bases between the two ends. The DNA of the CDR3 is TGTGCCTGGACCAGAGACAGAGACGAGCAGTACTTC. Its protein is CAWTRDRDEQYF.

The rearrangement uses TRBV14 and TRBJ2-2; tentative D call: TRBD2 (7 bases). V lost 3 bases and J lost 6, with 14 bases in between. Germline V gives CDR1 SGHDN, CDR2 FVKESK. The CDR3 is 15 residues long. The CDR3 sequence: CASSQLQGGAGELFF. The CDR3 DNA is TGTGCCAGCAGCCAGTTACAAGGGGGGGCCGGGGAGCTGTTTTTT.

The chain carries TRBV5-1 and TRBJ2-3; 9 bases align to TRBD2. Germline CDR1 SGHRS, CDR2 YFSETQ. This CDR3 comprises 16 residues. The J segment lost 1 base and the V segment lost 1 base, leaving 4 bases of the junction unmatched. The DNA of the CDR3 is TGCGCCAGCAGCTTGAGGCCTAGCGGGGGCACAGATACGCAGTATTTT. Protein sequence: CASSLRPSGGTDTQYF.

This chain connects TRBV19 to TRBJ2-1; possibly TRBD1 for D (6 bases). V was cut by 1 base and J by 3 bases, with 10 bases left in between. The CDR3 has 15 residues. In germline, CDR1 is LNHDA, CDR2 SQIVND (reference sequence). CDR3 in DNA: TGTGCCAGTAGTATAGGGGACACTTACTACAATGAGCAGTTCTTC. The encoded protein is CASSIGDTYYNEQFF.

The chain joins TRBV7-9 to TRBJ1-2; TRBD1 is a possible D gene (6 bases). Trimming pared 6 bases from V and 7 bases from J, leaving 24 bases between. Per germline, CDR1 SEHNR and CDR2 FQNEAQ (reference sequence). The CDR3 is 16 amino acids. CDR3 sequence: CASSSLPVGGPSGYTF. The CDR3 coding sequence is TGTGCCAGCAGTTCGCTTCCCGTTGGGGGCCCCAGTGGCTACACCTTC.

V and J are TRBV7-9 and TRBJ1-5; TRBD1 is a possible D gene (5 bases). The CDR3 runs 14 residues. Trimming took off 7 bases at V and 7 bases at J, with 17 bases between the two ends. Germline V gene sequence: CDR1 SEHNR, CDR2 FQNEAQ (reference sequence). This CDR3 is CASTSRDSGQPQHF. CDR3 coding DNA: TGTGCCAGCACCTCCAGGGATTCTGGGCAGCCCCAGCATTTT. Drawing the rest from reference TRBV7-9 and TRBJ1-5, the complete variable domain is DTGVSQNPRHKITKRGQNVTFRCDPISEHNRLYWYRQTLGQGPEFLTYFQNEAQLEKSRLLSDRFSAERPKGSFSTLEIQRTEQGDSAMYLCASTSRDSGQPQHFGDGTRLSIL.

V and J are TRBV28 and TRBJ1-2; possibly TRBD1 for D (5 bases). This CDR3 spans 12 amino acids. V was cut by 9 bases and J by 4 bases, with 12 bases left in between. Germline values: CDR1 MDHEN, CDR2 SYDVKM. Written as DNA, the CDR3 is TGTGCCAGTATGGACACCGTCTATGGCTACACCTTC. Protein: CASMDTVYGYTF.

J is TRBJ1-2 and V is TRBV6-5, with D possibly TRBD1 on 5 matching bases. The CDR3 extends over 13 amino acids. Trimming pared 3 bases from V and 2 bases from J, leaving 7 bases between. CDR1 is MNHEY and CDR2 is SVGAGI in the germline V gene. The CDR3 reads CASSYQGNYGYTF. In DNA, the CDR3 is TGTGCCAGCAGTTATCAGGGCAACTATGGCTACACCTTC.

CDR3 sequence (DNA): TGTGCCAGCAGCGTCGGGGGGCTAGGTGAAAAACTGTTTTTT. This gives the protein CASSVGGLGEKLFF. The chain links TRBV14 to TRBJ1-4; D is perhaps TRBD1 (6 bases). CDR1 and CDR2 from the germline V gene are SGHDN and FVKESK. This CDR3 comprises 14 residues. V lost 5 bases and J 7 bases, leaving 14 bases between the germline ends.

This chain links TRBV28 with TRBJ1-1, with a possible D match to TRBD1 (6 bases). Germline V gives CDR1 MDHEN, CDR2 SYDVKM. Between the trimmed V and J ends, which lost 6 bases and 3 bases, there was a span of 14 bases. The CDR3 loop spans 14 amino acids. The CDR3 protein is CASRKGDRHTEAFF. DNA of the CDR3: TGTGCCAGCAGGAAAGGCGACAGGCACACTGAAGCTTTCTTT.

This sequence joins TRBV5-1 and TRBJ1-3, with D maybe TRBD1 (6 bases). V was shortened by 4 bases and J by 4 bases, with 12 bases between the two germline ends. This CDR3 region has 14 residues. CDR1 and CDR2 (germline): SGHRS, YFSETQ. CDR3 protein: CASSPQGYGNTIYF. In DNA, the CDR3 is TGCGCCAGCAGCCCACAGGGCTACGGAAACACCATATATTTT.

The V call is TRBV27, the J call TRBJ2-7, with 7 bases matching TRBD2. The V segment lost 8 bases and the J segment 7 bases; nucleotides outside the gene matches: 14. Germline lookup yields CDR1 MNHEY and CDR2 SMNVEV (reference sequence). The CDR3 runs to 14 residues. For the CDR3, the DNA is TGTGCCAGCTCTCAGGGAAAGGGACTACGAGAGCAGTACTTC. Amino acid sequence: CASSQGKGLREQYF.

The chain joins TRBV18 to TRBJ1-6; perhaps TRBD1 as D (6 bases). Between the trimmed V and J ends, which lost 4 bases and 0 bases, there was a span of 10 bases. In germline, CDR1 is KGHSH, CDR2 LQKENI. The length of the CDR3 is 16 residues. The CDR3 sequence is CASSLDRPSYNSPLHF. Here the CDR3 DNA reads TGTGCCAGCTCACTGGACAGACCCTCCTATAATTCACCCCTCCACTTT.

This chain uses TRBV5-1 with TRBJ1-2; no clear D. Trimming removed 4 bases at V and 5 bases at J, with 21 bases between. The CDR3 spans 16 residues. The germline CDR1 and CDR2 sequences are SGHRS and YFSETQ. CDR3 sequence: CASSPTGSGFWYGYTF. The CDR3 DNA sequence: TGCGCCAGCAGCCCGACGGGGTCAGGTTTTTGGTATGGCTACACCTTC.

The chain combines TRBV18 with TRBJ2-3; D unresolved. Trimming cost V 1 base and J 0 bases, with 17 bases left between them. The CDR3 is 18 amino acids. Germline V gene lookup returns CDR1 KGHSH and CDR2 LQKENI. The CDR3 loop is CASSPQLVPGSSTDTQYF. The DNA for the CDR3 is TGTGCCAGCTCACCACAGTTAGTTCCAGGTTCTAGCACAGATACGCAGTATTTT.

This clone appeared a single time. This chain links TRBV4-1 with TRBJ1-5; 9 bases map to TRBD1. Germline assignment: CDR1 MGHRA and CDR2 YSYEKL. The CDR3 loop spans 14 amino acids. V lost 4 bases and J lost 7; bases outside the gene matches: 5. The CDR3 nucleotides are TGCGCCAGCAGCCCGGACAGGGGCGGACAGCCCCAGCATTTT. Protein: CASSPDRGGQPQHF.

The CDR3 coding sequence is TGTGCCAGCAGTTGGGGGGGGACCCAGTACTTC. The encoded protein is CASSWGGTQYF. The V gene is TRBV28, the J gene TRBJ2-5, with 7 bases aligning to TRBD2. The V and J ends lost 4 bases and 7 bases, in that order; junction bases with no gene match: 0. Germline CDR1 reads MDHEN; CDR2 reads SYDVKM. This CDR3 has 11 residues.

The rearrangement links TRBV6-5 to TRBJ1-2, with D perhaps TRBD1 (6 bases). The CDR3 contains 13 residues. Trimming stripped 7 bases from V and 7 bases from J, with 16 bases between. The germline V gene has CDR1 MNHEY and CDR2 SVGAGI. This CDR3 is CASTLDRYTGYTF. In DNA, the CDR3 is TGTGCCAGCACCCTGGACAGATACACTGGCTACACCTTC.

The chain combines TRBV19 with TRBJ1-5; 8 nucleotides match TRBD1. The trim removed 4 bases at V and 2 bases at J, leaving 10 bases unmatched. This CDR3 contains 17 residues. Germline V lookup: CDR1 LNHDA, CDR2 SQIVND (reference sequence). The DNA of the CDR3 is TGTGCCAGTAGTAGGGAGACAGGGGTGGTCGGCAATCAGCCCCAGCATTTT. Translation: CASSRETGVVGNQPQHF.

The gene calls are TRBV6-2 or TRBV6-3 and TRBJ1-1, with 7 bases that match TRBD1. Per germline, CDR1 MNHEY and CDR2 SVGEGT. After removal of 6 bases from V and 6 bases from J, the junction contained 10 bases not matched to a gene. The CDR3 covers 14 residues. The CDR3 DNA is TGTGCCAGCAGCAGAGGGGGCGGAGGGGCTGAAGCTTTCTTT. Translation: CASSRGGGGAEAFF.

The J gene is TRBJ1-2, the V gene TRBV5-5, with D perhaps matching TRBD1 (5 bases). The CDR3 has 14 amino acids. Germline V gene data show CDR1 as SGHKS and CDR2 as YYEKEE (reference sequence). V was clipped by 4 bases and J by 2 bases, with 12 bases between them. The CDR3 is CASSLLAGNYGYTF. The CDR3 region has the DNA TGTGCCAGCAGCCTCCTTGCAGGGAACTATGGCTACACCTTC. The entire variable domain, with the rest obtained from reference TRBV5-5 and TRBJ1-2, is as follows: DAGVTQSPTHLIKTRGQQVTLRCSPISGHKSVSWYQQVLGQGPQFIFQYYEKEERGRGNFPDRFSARQFPNYSSELNVNALLLGDSALYLCASSLLAGNYGYTFGSGTRLTVV.

This chain connects TRBV3-1 (or the pseudogene TRBV3-2) to TRBJ2-3; 11 nucleotides align to TRBD2. Germline V gene sequence: CDR1 LGHDT, CDR2 YNNKEL (reference sequence). Germline trimming cut 0 bases from V and 0 bases from J; bases unmatched to any gene: 2. The CDR3 contains 17 residues. CDR3 bases: TGTGCCAGCAGCCAAGATGGGACTAGCGGTAGCACAGATACGCAGTATTTT. Translation gives CASSQDGTSGSTDTQYF.